This TCR beta chain derives from a study of long-term antiretroviral therapy in people with HIV. General study findings and limits: Once patients were on ART, diversity went higher but still fell short of transplant donor controls. Blood dates from about 2004 to 2018, possibly under older ART regimens.

Runs used v3.0 of the immunoSEQ assay and were done at survey level. Some clones are missing from TCRdb's copy, which holds only in-frame ones; the method was immunoSEQ multiplex PCR. The repertoire holds tens of thousands of clones, with approximately 94% as singletons. Points on this clone: What it binds is not known.

This CDR3 comprises 13 residues. Germline trimming cut 6 bases from V and 4 bases from J; bases unmatched to any gene: 5. The V gene's germline CDR1 is SNHLY and CDR2 FYNNEI. This TCR came from a man aged 25-45 years with HIV. The chain carries TRBV2 and TRBJ1-2; TRBD1 aligns across 7 bases. The sequenced sample was unsorted PBMCs, obtained around 9 years after starting antiretroviral therapy. The CDR3 nucleotides are TGTGCCAGCAGCGACAGGGACCCCTATGGCTACACCTTC. Translation: CASSDRDPYGYTF.